Listed below are T cell receptor beta chains from one sample, sequenced in a study of shared clonotypes between healthy human individuals. Method: immunoSEQ multiplex PCR; TCRdb's copy keeps in-frame clones and lacks some. This sample has roughly 2 million clones; roughly 94% occur once, and the top ten carry roughly 1.1%. The sequencing sample was made of naive CD8+ T cells sorted from blood. Receptor source: a man aged 18 to 29 in good health. CDR3s include the opening cysteine and the closing phenylalanine or tryptophan. A D gene is named only where the DNA matches it firmly. Rows may omit the clone size; those that give it use once, few, many or a size class.

v_call,d_call,j_call,clone_size,cdr3_aa,cdr3_nt
TRBV9,.,TRBJ1-2,once,CASSVEALAYYGYTF,TGTGCCAGCAGCGTAGAGGCCCTAGCTTACTATGGCTACACCTTC
TRBV6-1,TRBD1,TRBJ1-5,.,CASSEWTGEGNQPQHF,TGTGCCAGCAGTGAATGGACAGGGGAGGGCAATCAGCCCCAGCATTTT
TRBV18,.,TRBJ1-5,.,CASSPERYNQPQHF,TGTGCCAGCTCACCCGAACGGTATAATCAGCCCCAGCATTTT
TRBV2,.,TRBJ2-7,.,CASSAGDSYEQYF,TGTGCCAGCTCGGCAGGAGATTCCTACGAGCAGTACTTC
TRBV6-1,.,TRBJ2-7,once,CASSEGVGLPSYEQYF,TGTGCCAGCAGTGAAGGAGTTGGGCTTCCATCTTACGAGCAGTACTTC
TRBV4-1,.,TRBJ2-7,.,CASSHSWLGREQYF,TGCGCCAGCAGCCATAGTTGGCTGGGCCGCGAGCAGTACTTC
TRBV5-6,TRBD1,TRBJ2-7,once,CASSLEGNRGEQYF,TGTGCCAGCAGCTTGGAGGGAAACAGGGGCGAGCAGTACTTC
TRBV12-2,.,TRBJ1-5,.,CASRPTDSNQPQHF,TGTGCAAGTCGCCCGACAGATAGCAATCAGCCCCAGCATTTT
TRBV2,.,TRBJ2-7,.,CASRPLGIANHEQYF,TGTGCCAGCAGGCCCTTAGGGATAGCTAACCACGAGCAGTACTTC
TRBV9,.,TRBJ2-1,.,CASSVGGFEQFF,TGTGCCAGCAGCGTAGGGGGCTTTGAGCAGTTCTTC
TRBV27,.,TRBJ2-3,.,CASSLLGVSTDTQYF,TGTGCCAGCAGTTTACTCGGGGTTTCGACAGATACGCAGTATTTT
TRBV6-1,.,TRBJ1-1,.,CASRRPIQGMTEAFF,TGTGCCAGCAGGAGACCGATACAGGGAATGACTGAAGCTTTCTTT
TRBV7-2,.,TRBJ2-3,.,CASSLGESRWDTQYF,TGTGCCAGCAGCTTGGGGGAATCCCGGTGGGATACGCAGTATTTT
TRBV6-6,.,TRBJ2-7,.,CASSWETGAIIYEQYF,TGTGCCAGCAGTTGGGAGACAGGCGCGATAATTTACGAGCAGTACTTC
TRBV1,.,TRBJ2-1,.,CTSSQPSRVHEQFF,TGCACCAGCAGCCAACCTTCACGGGTACATGAGCAGTTCTTC
TRBV28,.,TRBJ1-2,.,CASSYPEGNYGYTF,TGTGCCAGCAGTTATCCTGAGGGGAACTATGGCTACACCTTC
TRBV27,.,TRBJ2-7,.,CASSRLSGTSYEQYF,TGTGCCAGCAGTCGTCTGAGCGGCACCTCCTACGAGCAGTACTTC
TRBV28,.,TRBJ2-7,.,CASSFPGFYEQYF,TGTGCCAGCAGTTTCCCGGGTTTCTACGAGCAGTACTTC
TRBV7-9,TRBD1,TRBJ1-1,.,CASSPRDRIGTEAFF,TGTGCCAGCAGCCCCCGGGACAGGATTGGCACTGAAGCTTTCTTT
TRBV9,TRBD1,TRBJ2-3,.,CASSAGGGSTDTQYF,TGTGCCAGCAGTGCAGGGGGCGGAAGCACAGATACGCAGTATTTT
TRBV10-2,TRBD2,TRBJ2-1,.,CASGEGLTSNEQFF,TGCGCCAGCGGGGAGGGACTTACTAGCAATGAGCAGTTCTTC
TRBV19,TRBD2,TRBJ2-7,few,CASTVAGGPSSYEQYF,TGTGCCAGTACGGTAGCGGGAGGCCCCAGCTCCTACGAGCAGTACTTC
TRBV7-8,.,TRBJ1-5,.,CASSSPGHSDQPQHF,TGTGCCAGCAGCTCTCCGGGACACTCCGATCAGCCCCAGCATTTT